This T cell receptor beta chain was found in a study of blood T cell repertoires in COVID-19 (dated by TCRdb to the early 2020s). The study in broad terms: Samples covering the acute and convalescent phases of COVID-19 were provided by collaborators in the United States, Italy and Spain. Where available, HLA class I and class II types were taken from metadata supplied by the sample provider and were not determined by assay-based typing. The dataset comprised deeply sampled blood TCRbeta repertoires from subjects exposed to, actively infected with, or recovered from COVID-19. The repertoires were released in a freely available public database intended as a resource for research on the immune response to SARS-CoV-2. The prospective study material was composed of cDNA or gDNA derived from T cells, B-cell-depleted T cells, or PBMCs. A de-identified subject ID, COVID-19 status, age in years and sex were almost always included in the sample metadata. Samples came from the ongoing ImmuneRACE study (first 160 participants) plus 1,254 subjects from 6 global collaborators. Beyond this particular receptor, the publication reports: The quantity of clinical and demographic metadata differed by source and by participant and was supplied without curation.

Whole blood was collected in K2EDTA tubes by collaborating institutions according to the institutions' own protocols. Collaborator samples were shipped for TCRbeta analysis as frozen whole blood, isolated PBMCs, or DNA extracted from either sample type. TCRbeta CDR3 regions were amplified from genomic DNA by means of the immunoSEQ Assay, a bias-controlled multiplex PCR. The study's processing was this. Nucleated cell counts per sample were estimated from amplification of reference gene primers within the assay. To quantify the absolute abundance of each unique TCRbeta CDR3 rearrangement, sequence reads were collapsed and filtered. For each sample, productive Simpson clonality was calculated as the square root of Simpson's diversity index across productive rearrangements. TCRdb took this table from immuneACCESS and kept in-frame rearrangements with V and J called. Such tables lack part of the clones; where checked against another copy, unresolved V genes explain under half of the gap, and the rest is unexplained. That table gives V, J and clone size, and the DNA gave D and trimming. This sample has some 100,000 clones in its table, and about 88% of those were observed once. Of the sample, roughly 7.4% is held by the ten largest clones.

This clone has more than one count but fewer than ten. The target of this receptor is not known. Per-base qualities were not stored, and no clone one base away is much larger. Measured from the cysteine to the phenylalanine, the CDR3 is 17 residues long. Only CDR3 DNA remains: 51 bases, in frame from the first base. After removal of 2 bases from V and 2 bases from J, the junction retains 8 bases not matched to a gene. The CDR1 and CDR2 encoded by the germline V gene are WSHSY and SAAADI. This chain is built from TRBV10-2 and TRBJ2-4; 8 central nucleotides agree with TRBD2. Sample: peripheral blood. The clonotype originates from a man aged 25-45 years in a cohort sampled during active COVID-19. The nucleotide sequence reads as follows: TGCGCCAGCAGTGAGATAGGTACTAGCGGTTCCAAAAACATTCAGTACTTC. It encodes CASSEIGTSGSKNIQYF.